This TCR beta chain came from a study of cytomegalovirus exposure and HLA in healthy donors. Study-wide findings and caveats: The authors enumerated some 170 TCR beta chains as linked to cytomegalovirus. Rates of TCR association differed by HLA locus in a later analysis, with DRB1 highest and HLA-C lowest. TCR beta V- and J-gene trimming, according to a later analysis, was linked to a missense DCLRE1C variant. Indistinguishable V segments, including TRBV6-2 and TRBV6-3, were excluded.

In its sample, this clone ranks as medium-sized. The antigen remains undetermined. A multiplex PCR was run with 60 Vbeta primers and 13 Jbeta primers. Assay: immunoSEQ multiplex PCR; the TCRdb copy retains only in-frame clones and omits some. The repertoire holds about 130,000 clones, with approximately 80% as singletons. The CDR3 sequence is 14 residues long. The germline V gene has CDR1 LGHNA and CDR2 YNFKEQ. Trimming took 1 base from V and 1 from J, leaving 8 bases between them. The rearrangement joins TRBV4-2 to TRBJ2-7; a weak D match, TRBD1 (6 bases). Sequencing input: PBMCs. This TCR came from a man between 18 and 29 years old in good health and CMV-seronegative. The CDR3 here is CASSQGGQSYEQYF. CDR3 sequence (DNA): TGTGCCAGCAGCCAAGGGGGGCAGTCCTACGAGCAGTACTTC.